Listed below are T cell receptor beta chains from one sample, sequenced in a study of blood T cell repertoires in COVID-19. Clones were read by immunoSEQ multiplex PCR, and TCRdb kept only the in-frame ones, dropping some. Of about 140,000 clones listed, approximately 81% are singletons. The sequencing sample was made of PBMCs or T cells enriched from blood (not recorded which). The receptor set was obtained from a man aged 40-49 years with acute COVID-19. The CDR3 runs from the conserved cysteine through the conserved F or W. D genes are given only for firm matches. For some rows the clone size is stated as once, few or many, or as a class when expanded; others skip it.

CDR3aa	CDR3nt	d_gene	abundance	v_gene	j_gene
CASTPGGQGGNTGELFF	TGTGCCAGCACCCCTGGTGGCCAGGGTGGGAACACCGGGGAGCTGTTTTTT	NA	NA	TRBV5-6	TRBJ2-2
CATSQGGGPRQFF	TGTGCCACCAGCCAAGGGGGGGGGCCGCGGCAGTTCTTC	NA	NA	TRBV15	TRBJ2-1
CASSPDRATEAFF	TGTGCCAGCAGCCCAGACAGGGCCACTGAAGCTTTCTTT	TRBD1	NA	TRBV11-2	TRBJ1-1
CASIPSGSSYEQYF	TGTGCCAGCATCCCTAGCGGGAGCTCCTACGAGCAGTACTTC	TRBD2	once	TRBV6-2/TRBV6-3	TRBJ2-7
CASSLGRHQPQHF	TGTGCCAGCAGCTTGGGCAGGCATCAGCCCCAGCATTTT	NA	NA	TRBV5-6	TRBJ1-5
CAWGRSQGVNEKLFF	TGTGCCTGGGGACGCAGTCAGGGTGTTAATGAAAAACTGTTTTTT	NA	once	TRBV30	TRBJ1-4
CAWSKGAYNEQFF	TGTGCCTGGAGTAAGGGGGCCTACAATGAGCAGTTCTTC	NA	NA	TRBV30	TRBJ2-1
CASSLPGQGADGGYTF	TGTGCCAGCAGTCTTCCGGGACAGGGGGCGGATGGTGGCTACACCTTC	TRBD1	NA	TRBV4-2	TRBJ1-2
CASSYFGGYNEQFF	TGTGCCAGCAGTTATTTTGGGGGGTACAATGAGCAGTTCTTC	NA	NA	TRBV6-2/TRBV6-3	TRBJ2-1
CASRPTPGQGSDTQYF	TGTGCCAGCAGGCCCACCCCGGGACAGGGATCAGATACGCAGTATTTT	TRBD1	NA	TRBV28	TRBJ2-3
CASRPTGELGGNSPLHF	TGCGCCAGCAGGCCGACAGGGGAATTGGGGGGAAATTCACCCCTCCACTTT	TRBD1	NA	TRBV5-1	TRBJ1-6
CASSLAGGADNQPQHF	TGTGCCAGCAGCTTAGCAGGAGGGGCGGATAATCAGCCCCAGCATTTT	NA	NA	TRBV7-9	TRBJ1-5
CASSEGASNQPQHF	TGTGCCAGCTCAGAGGGGGCAAGCAATCAGCCCCAGCATTTT	TRBD1	NA	TRBV18	TRBJ1-5
CASGVTSGAYEQYF	TGCGCCAGCGGGGTCACAAGCGGGGCATACGAGCAGTACTTC	TRBD2	NA	TRBV5-1	TRBJ2-7
CASSWDRAAHNEQFF	TGTGCCAGCAGCTGGGACAGGGCGGCCCACAATGAGCAGTTCTTC	TRBD1	NA	TRBV5-4	TRBJ2-1
CASLTRRRGRTDTQYF	TGTGCCAGCCTAACGAGACGGCGGGGCCGCACAGATACGCAGTATTTT	NA	NA	TRBV28	TRBJ2-3
CASSRGDTQYF	TGTGCCAGCAGCAGAGGAGATACGCAGTATTTT	NA	NA	TRBV27	TRBJ2-3
CASSLGGVGAAHF	TGTGCCAGCAGCTTAGGGGGGGTAGGGGCTGCCCACTTC	NA	NA	TRBV7-2	TRBJ2-7
CASSLNPGLAHLETQYF	TGTGCCAGCAGCTTAAACCCGGGACTAGCTCATCTAGAGACCCAGTACTTC	TRBD2	NA	TRBV11-3	TRBJ2-5
CASRPEGGHYEQYF	TGTGCCAGCAGGCCCGAGGGGGGGCACTACGAGCAGTACTTC	NA	once	TRBV28	TRBJ2-7
CASSQPSGGISYEQYF	TGCGCCAGCAGCCAACCCTCAGGGGGCATATCCTACGAGCAGTACTTC	TRBD1	NA	TRBV4-1	TRBJ2-7
CASSVGTASGNTIYF	TGCGCCAGCAGCGTAGGGACAGCGTCTGGAAACACCATATATTTT	TRBD1	NA	TRBV5-1	TRBJ1-3
CASSQYWNTEAFF	TGTGCCAGCAGCCAGTATTGGAACACTGAAGCTTTCTTT	NA	few	TRBV14	TRBJ1-1
CAAQGLSNSPLHF	TGTGCCGCACAGGGGCTGAGCAATTCACCCCTCCACTTT	TRBD1	NA	TRBV30	TRBJ1-6
CASSHSPGGGRLGDNEKLFF	TGCGCCAGCAGCCATTCCCCAGGAGGGGGCCGACTGGGGGATAATGAAAAACTGTTTTTT	TRBD1	NA	TRBV4-3	TRBJ1-4
CASSIGLAADTQYF	TGTGCCAGCAGCATCGGACTAGCGGCAGATACGCAGTATTTT	TRBD2	NA	TRBV5-8	TRBJ2-3
CASSYDSDGYTF	TGTGCCAGCAGTTACGACAGTGACGGCTACACCTTC	NA	NA	TRBV6-2/TRBV6-3	TRBJ1-2
CATSPFRSGRGVDEQFF	TGTGCCACCAGCCCCTTTCGGAGCGGGAGGGGGGTGGATGAGCAGTTCTTC	TRBD2	NA	TRBV24-1	TRBJ2-1
CASSEVRTVEQFF	TGTGCCAGCAGCGAAGTTCGGACTGTTGAGCAGTTCTTC	NA	NA	TRBV5-6	TRBJ2-1
CASSYGRYEQYF	TGTGCCAGCAGTTACGGCAGATACGAGCAGTACTTC	NA	NA	TRBV6-2/TRBV6-3	TRBJ2-7
CASSPGGPIPTDTQYF	TGTGCCAGCTCCCCTGGAGGACCGATTCCCACAGATACGCAGTATTTT	NA	NA	TRBV18	TRBJ2-3
CASAGVIAEAFF	TGTGCCAGCGCAGGGGTCATCGCTGAAGCTTTCTTT	NA	NA	TRBV11-2	TRBJ1-1
CAWRGGLAGNEQYF	TGTGCCTGGAGGGGCGGGCTAGCGGGAAACGAGCAGTACTTC	TRBD2	NA	TRBV30	TRBJ2-7
CASSMDRSLRGAFF	TGTGCCAGTAGTATGGACAGGTCCTTGCGGGGAGCTTTCTTT	TRBD1	NA	TRBV19	TRBJ1-1
CASSLGGIQETQYF	TGTGCCAGCAGCTTGGGGGGTATCCAAGAGACCCAGTACTTC	NA	NA	TRBV13	TRBJ2-5
CASSESARRWGYTF	TGTGCCAGCAGTGAATCTGCTAGAAGGTGGGGCTACACCTTC	NA	NA	TRBV6-1	TRBJ1-2
CASRRQGNTGELFF	TGTGCCAGTAGGCGACAGGGGAACACCGGGGAGCTGTTTTTT	TRBD1	few	TRBV19	TRBJ2-2
CASSIFAGDMGELFF	TGTGCCAGCAGCATCTTCGCAGGGGACATGGGGGAGCTGTTTTTT	NA	NA	TRBV6-5	TRBJ2-2
CASSQERLLEADTQYF	TGCGCCAGCAGCCAAGAGAGGTTGCTTGAGGCAGATACGCAGTATTTT	NA	once	TRBV4-3	TRBJ2-3
CASSKIGTDQNQPQHF	TGTGCCAGCAGTAAGATAGGGACAGATCAAAATCAGCCCCAGCATTTT	TRBD1	NA	TRBV2	TRBJ1-5
CASSYFRQDSEAFF	TGTGCCAGCAGTTACTTTCGACAGGATTCTGAAGCTTTCTTT	NA	NA	TRBV6-2/TRBV6-3	TRBJ1-1
CAWSVHRRTSTDTQYF	TGTGCCTGGAGTGTACACCGGAGAACAAGCACAGATACGCAGTATTTT	NA	few	TRBV30	TRBJ2-3
CASSLSVRGQDGYTF	TGTGCCAGCAGCTTATCGGTAAGAGGACAGGATGGCTACACCTTC	TRBD1	NA	TRBV7-2	TRBJ1-2
CASRTALSSYEQYF	TGTGCCAGTCGTACAGCTCTGAGCTCCTACGAGCAGTACTTC	NA	NA	TRBV27	TRBJ2-7
CASSLTSWSSGANVLTF	TGTGCCAGCAGCTTAACTTCGTGGAGCTCTGGGGCCAACGTCCTGACTTTC	NA	NA	TRBV7-2	TRBJ2-6
CASSARQGMNTGELFF	TGTGCCAGTAGTGCCCGACAGGGGATGAACACCGGGGAGCTGTTTTTT	TRBD1	few	TRBV19	TRBJ2-2
CASSSSASQHNEQFF	TGTGCCAGTAGTTCCTCCGCTAGCCAACACAATGAGCAGTTCTTC	NA	NA	TRBV19	TRBJ2-1
CASSPGQGHEKLFF	TGTGCCAGCAGTCCTGGACAGGGGCATGAAAAACTGTTTTTT	TRBD1	NA	TRBV6-5	TRBJ1-4
CASSLVRGGDTEAFF	TGTGCCAGCAGCTTAGTTCGGGGTGGGGACACTGAAGCTTTCTTT	NA	NA	TRBV7-2	TRBJ1-1
CASTPGTILYEQYF	TGTGCCAGCACCCCTGGGACTATTCTCTACGAGCAGTACTTC	TRBD2	NA	TRBV28	TRBJ2-7
CSVGPGQGNEQFF	NA	NA	NA	TRBV29-1	TRBJ2-1
CATSGYSGGARNEQFF	TGTGCCACCAGTGGATATAGCGGGGGGGCCCGGAATGAGCAGTTCTTC	TRBD2	NA	TRBV24-1	TRBJ2-1